This T cell receptor (beta chain) was retrieved from a study of blood T cells in healthy people across ages. Primed by a sample-barcoded 5' primer and a J-beta primer mix, a second PCR proceeded for about 7 to 12 cycles. Tagging of each cDNA molecule was performed by a template-switch adaptor with 12 random nucleotides. TCRdb passed the 5' RACE reads through MiXCR, listing each CDR3 protein once. This table holds more than 700,000 distinct CDR3 sequences, less than 70% found once. Regarding the study as a whole: Among long-lived donors, naive CD4+ cells were more numerous and diversity higher than in aged donors.

The CDR3 sequence is 13 residues long. Between the trimmed V and J ends, which lost 3 bases and 7 bases, there was a span of 13 bases. The V gene's germline CDR1 is DFQATT and CDR2 SNEGSKA (reference sequence). Details on this clonotype: Antigen unknown.

This TCR was recovered from an elderly man in good health. The rearrangement joins TRBV20-1 to TRBJ2-1; D not resolved. Sequencing input: blood. In nucleotides, the CDR3 is TGCAGTGCTAGGTCTCCGGTTCCTAATGAGCAGTTCTTC. This sequence encodes CSARSPVPNEQFF.